The clone carrying this T cell receptor beta chain occurred many times. What it binds is not known. TCRdb called the reads again in MiXCR, with one record for every CDR3 protein. Of roughly 280,000 distinct CDR3 sequences listed, roughly 15% were seen once; the top ten hold 7.5% to 10%. This sample is drawn from a study of T cell repertoires in cytomegalovirus infection. Whole-study context: Matching HLA type, along with CMV infection, was indicated by public TCR beta signatures.

Whole-study results and caveats: Within the response measured ex vivo, HLA-C-restricted CMV-specific TCR beta clonotypes were dominant. Carriers of CMV plus the relevant HLA were identified by cumulative public TCR beta family frequency.

The sequenced sample was PBMCs. The origin of this receptor is a human donor in good health (CMV status not recorded). Some clones in this sample may be carry-over from other donors' samples.

The CDR3: CASSSQDRYSNQPQHF. The CDR3 coding sequence is TGTGCCAGCAGTTCGCAAGACAGATATAGCAATCAGCCCCAGCATTTT. The chain uses TRBV12-3 or TRBV12-4 and TRBJ1-5; tentative D call: TRBD1 (5 bases). The length of the CDR3 is 16 residues. Between the trimmed V and J ends, which lost 4 bases and 0 bases, there was a span of 13 bases.